This T cell receptor beta chain was recovered during a study of blood T cell repertoires in COVID-19. Across the study: Samples came from the United States, Italy and Spain, spanning acute and convalescent COVID-19.

Original data processing: Estimated nucleated cell counts came from reference gene primer amplification. The table came from immunoSEQ multiplex PCR; TCRdb's copy has only in-frame clones and leaves some out. V, J and clone size were drawn from that table, and D and trimming were deduced from the DNA. The sample records fewer than 450,000 clones, 88% being singletons. Seattle enrolled patients during active infection and tracked them longitudinally. The sample was peripheral blood. This sequence was found in a woman in her seventies with COVID-19, enrolled during active disease.

This chain's CDR3 is CASSGTYANTGELFF. The CDR3 DNA follows: TGTGCCAGCAGCGGAACTTACGCGAACACCGGGGAGCTGTTTTTT. V gene TRBV9 combines with J gene TRBJ2-2; D is undetermined. The germline gives CDR1 SGDLS, CDR2 YYNGEE. V lost 3 bases, J lost 0 bases, and 9 bases lay in between. This CDR3 has 15 amino acids.